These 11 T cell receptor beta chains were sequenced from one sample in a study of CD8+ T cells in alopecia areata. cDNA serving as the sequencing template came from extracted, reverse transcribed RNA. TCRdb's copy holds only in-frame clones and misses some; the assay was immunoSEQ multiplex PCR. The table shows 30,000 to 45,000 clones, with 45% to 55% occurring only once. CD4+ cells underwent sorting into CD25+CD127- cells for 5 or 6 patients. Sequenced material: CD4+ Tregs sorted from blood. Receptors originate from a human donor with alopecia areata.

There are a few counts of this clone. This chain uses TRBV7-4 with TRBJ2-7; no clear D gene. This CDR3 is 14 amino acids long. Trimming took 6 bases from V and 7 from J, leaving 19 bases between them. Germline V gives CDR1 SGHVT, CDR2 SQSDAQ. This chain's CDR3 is CASRPGLGPREQYF. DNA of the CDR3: TGTGCCAGCAGACCAGGCTTAGGGCCCAGAGAGCAGTACTTC. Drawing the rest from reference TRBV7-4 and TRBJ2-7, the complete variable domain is GAGVSQSPRYKVAKRGRDVALRCDSISGHVTLYWYRQTLGQGSEVLTYSQSDAQRDKSGRPSGRFSAERPERSVSTLKIQRTEQGDSAVYLCASRPGLGPREQYFGPGTRLTVT.

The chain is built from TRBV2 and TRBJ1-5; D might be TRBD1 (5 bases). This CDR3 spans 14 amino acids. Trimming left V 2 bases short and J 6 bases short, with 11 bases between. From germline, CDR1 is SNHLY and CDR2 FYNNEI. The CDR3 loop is CASSENAGSQPQHF. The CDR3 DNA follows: TGTGCCAGCAGTGAAAACGCAGGGTCTCAGCCCCAGCATTTT.

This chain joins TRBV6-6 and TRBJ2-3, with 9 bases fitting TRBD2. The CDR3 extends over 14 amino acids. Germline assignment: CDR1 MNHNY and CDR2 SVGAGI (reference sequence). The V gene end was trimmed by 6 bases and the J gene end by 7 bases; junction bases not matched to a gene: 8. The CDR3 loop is CASRNSGSVNTQYF. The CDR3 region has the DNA TGTGCCAGCAGAAATAGCGGGAGTGTTAATACGCAGTATTTT.

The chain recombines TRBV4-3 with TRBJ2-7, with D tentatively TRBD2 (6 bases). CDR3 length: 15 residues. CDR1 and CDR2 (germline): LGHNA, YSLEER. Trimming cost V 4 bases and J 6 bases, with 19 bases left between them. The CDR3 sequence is CASSRTGTLRGEQYF. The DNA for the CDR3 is TGCGCCAGCAGCCGGACCGGGACTTTGAGAGGCGAGCAGTACTTC.

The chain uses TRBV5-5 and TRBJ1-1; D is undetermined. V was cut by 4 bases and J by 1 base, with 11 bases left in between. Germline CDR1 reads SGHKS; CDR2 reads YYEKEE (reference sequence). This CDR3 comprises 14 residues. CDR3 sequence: CASSPAWANTEAFF. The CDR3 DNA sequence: TGTGCCAGCAGCCCTGCATGGGCGAACACTGAAGCTTTCTTT.

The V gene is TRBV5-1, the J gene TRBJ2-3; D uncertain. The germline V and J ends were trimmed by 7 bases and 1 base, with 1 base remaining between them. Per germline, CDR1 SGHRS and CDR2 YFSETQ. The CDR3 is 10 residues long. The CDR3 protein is CASGTDTQYF. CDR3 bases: TGCGCCAGCGGCACAGATACGCAGTATTTT. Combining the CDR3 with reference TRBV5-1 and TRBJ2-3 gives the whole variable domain KAGVTQTPRYLIKTRGQQVTLSCSPISGHRSVSWYQQTPGQGLQFLFEYFSETQRNKGNFPGRFSGRQFSNSRSEMNVSTLELGDSALYLCASGTDTQYFGPGTRLTVL.

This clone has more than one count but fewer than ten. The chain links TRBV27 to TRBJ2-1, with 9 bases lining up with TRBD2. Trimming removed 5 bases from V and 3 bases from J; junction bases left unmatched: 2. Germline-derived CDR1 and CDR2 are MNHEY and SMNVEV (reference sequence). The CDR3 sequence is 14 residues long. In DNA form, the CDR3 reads TGTGCCAGCAGTAGCGGGAGGTTCTACAATGAGCAGTTCTTC. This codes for CASSSGRFYNEQFF.

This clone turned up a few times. CDR3 amino acids: CASSLAGNYGYTF. The CDR3, as DNA: TGCGCCAGCAGCTTGGCAGGGAACTATGGCTACACCTTC. This chain uses TRBV5-1 with TRBJ1-2; weak D call: TRBD1 (5 bases). The CDR3 has 13 amino acids. V was pared by 0 bases and J by 2 bases, with 5 bases between. The germline V gene has CDR1 SGHRS and CDR2 YFSETQ.

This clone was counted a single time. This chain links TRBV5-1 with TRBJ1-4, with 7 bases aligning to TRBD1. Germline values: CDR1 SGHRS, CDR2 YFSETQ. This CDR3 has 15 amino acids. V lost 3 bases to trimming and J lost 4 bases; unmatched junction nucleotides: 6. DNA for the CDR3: TGCGCCAGCAGCTCCGGGACAGCCTTTAATGAAAAACTGTTTTTT. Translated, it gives CASSSGTAFNEKLFF.

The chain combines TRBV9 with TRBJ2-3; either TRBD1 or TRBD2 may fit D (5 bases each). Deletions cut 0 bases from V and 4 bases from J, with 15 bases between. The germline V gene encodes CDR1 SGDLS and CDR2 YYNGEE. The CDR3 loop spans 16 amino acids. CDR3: CASSVAGTRGADTQYF. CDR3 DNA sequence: TGTGCCAGCAGCGTAGCCGGGACCCGAGGAGCAGATACGCAGTATTTT.

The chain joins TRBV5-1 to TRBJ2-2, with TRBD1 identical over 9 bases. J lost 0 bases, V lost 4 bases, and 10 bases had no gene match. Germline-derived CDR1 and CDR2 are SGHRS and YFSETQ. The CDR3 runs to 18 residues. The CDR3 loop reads CASSANLQGAANTGELFF. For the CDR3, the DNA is TGCGCCAGCAGCGCCAATTTACAGGGGGCGGCGAACACCGGGGAGCTGTTTTTT.